The 2 T cell receptor beta chains given below trace back to one sample, sequenced in a study of graft-versus-host responses after intestinal transplantation. Some clones are missing from TCRdb's copy, which holds only in-frame ones; the method was immunoSEQ multiplex PCR. The sample lists fewer than 4,500 clones, 75% occurring once. Specified time point: postoperative day 105 after intestinal transplantation (dayNNNN = postoperative day). Intraepithelial and lamina propria lymphocytes were isolated from graft specimens. The specimen was ileum tissue, collected 105 days after intestinal transplantation. The receptors originated from a human patient who received an intestinal transplant, so some T cells may come from the graft donor.

This clone was observed once. In nucleotides, the CDR3 is TGTGCCAGCAGTTTAGTTGGGGAGGACACTGAAGCTTTCTTT. Translated, it gives CASSLVGEDTEAFF. The V gene is TRBV28, the J gene TRBJ1-1; D remains ambiguous. Germline lookup yields CDR1 MDHEN and CDR2 SYDVKM. Trimming took 2 bases from V and 3 from J, leaving 10 bases between them. The CDR3 consists of 14 residues.

The rearrangement uses TRBV4-1 and TRBJ2-5, with D possibly being TRBD1 (6 bases). The V end lost 3 bases, the J end lost 4 bases, and 9 bases lay between the germline ends. This CDR3 region has 13 residues. Germline V lookup: CDR1 MGHRA, CDR2 YSYEKL. CDR3 sequence reads: CASSQGARETQYF. The CDR3 bases are TGCGCCAGCAGCCAGGGGGCTAGAGAGACCCAGTACTTC.